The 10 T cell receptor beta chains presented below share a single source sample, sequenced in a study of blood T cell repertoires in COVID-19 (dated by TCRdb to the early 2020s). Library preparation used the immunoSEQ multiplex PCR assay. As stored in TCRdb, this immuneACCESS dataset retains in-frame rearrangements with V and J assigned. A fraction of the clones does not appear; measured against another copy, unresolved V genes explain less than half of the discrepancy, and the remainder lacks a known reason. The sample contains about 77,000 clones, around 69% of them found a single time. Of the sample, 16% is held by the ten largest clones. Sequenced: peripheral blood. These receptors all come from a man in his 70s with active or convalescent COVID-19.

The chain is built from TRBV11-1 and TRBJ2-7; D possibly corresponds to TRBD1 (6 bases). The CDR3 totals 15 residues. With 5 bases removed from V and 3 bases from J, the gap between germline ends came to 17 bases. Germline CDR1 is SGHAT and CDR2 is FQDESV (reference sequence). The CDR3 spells CASSRHLRDNYEQYF. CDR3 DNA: TGTGCCAGCAGCCGTCATCTCCGGGACAACTACGAGCAGTACTTC. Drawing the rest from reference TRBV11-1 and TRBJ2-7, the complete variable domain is EAEVAQSPRYKITEKSQAVAFWCDPISGHATLYWYRQILGQGPELLVQFQDESVVDDSQLPKDRFSAERLKGVDSTLKIQPAELGDSAMYLCASSRHLRDNYEQYFGPGTRLTVT.

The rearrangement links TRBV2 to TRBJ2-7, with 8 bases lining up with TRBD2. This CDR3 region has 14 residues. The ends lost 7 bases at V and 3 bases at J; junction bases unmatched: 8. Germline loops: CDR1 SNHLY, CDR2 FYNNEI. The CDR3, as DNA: TGTGCCAGCAATATTCAGCGGGAGAGCTACGAGCAGTACTTC. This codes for CASNIQRESYEQYF. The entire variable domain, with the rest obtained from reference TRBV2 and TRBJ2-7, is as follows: EPEVTQTPSHQVTQMGQEVILRCVPISNHLYFYWYRQILGQKVEFLVSFYNNEISEKSEIFDDQFSVERPDGSNFTLKIRSTKLEDSAMYFCASNIQRESYEQYFGPGTRLTVT.

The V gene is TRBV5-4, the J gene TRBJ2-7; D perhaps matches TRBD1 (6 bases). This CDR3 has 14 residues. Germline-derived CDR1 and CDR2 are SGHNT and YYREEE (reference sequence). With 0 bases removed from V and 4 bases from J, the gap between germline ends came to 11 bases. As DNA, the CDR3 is TGTGCCAGCAGCTTGGAACTACAGGGTTACGAGCAGTACTTC. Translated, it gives CASSLELQGYEQYF. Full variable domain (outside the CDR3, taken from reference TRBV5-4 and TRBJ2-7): ETGVTQSPTHLIKTRGQQVTLRCSSQSGHNTVSWYQQALGQGPQFIFQYYREEENGRGNFPPRFSGLQFPNYSSELNVNALELDDSALYLCASSLELQGYEQYFGPGTRLTVT.

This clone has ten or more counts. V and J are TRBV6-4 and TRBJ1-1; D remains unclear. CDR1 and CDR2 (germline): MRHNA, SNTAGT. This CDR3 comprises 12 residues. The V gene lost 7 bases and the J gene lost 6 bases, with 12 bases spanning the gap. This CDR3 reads CASTPLFSEAFF. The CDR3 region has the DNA TGTGCCAGCACCCCTCTGTTCTCTGAAGCTTTCTTT.

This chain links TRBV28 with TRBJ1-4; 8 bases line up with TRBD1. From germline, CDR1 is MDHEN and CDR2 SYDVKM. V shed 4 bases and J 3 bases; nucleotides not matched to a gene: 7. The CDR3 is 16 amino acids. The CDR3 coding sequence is TGTGCCAGCAGTTATGGACAGACAGGGGCTAATGAAAAACTGTTTTTT. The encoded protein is CASSYGQTGANEKLFF.

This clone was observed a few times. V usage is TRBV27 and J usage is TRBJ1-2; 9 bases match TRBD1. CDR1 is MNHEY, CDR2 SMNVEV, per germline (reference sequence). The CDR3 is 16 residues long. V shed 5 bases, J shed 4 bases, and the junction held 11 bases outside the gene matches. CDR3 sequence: CASSEMGQGVAYGYTF. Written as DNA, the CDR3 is TGTGCCAGCAGTGAAATGGGACAGGGAGTCGCCTATGGCTACACCTTC.

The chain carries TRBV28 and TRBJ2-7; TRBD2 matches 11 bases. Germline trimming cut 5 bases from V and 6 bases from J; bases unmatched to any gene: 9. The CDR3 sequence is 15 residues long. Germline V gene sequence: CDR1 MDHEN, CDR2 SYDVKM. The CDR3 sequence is CASSPLGTSGGEQYF. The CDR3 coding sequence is TGTGCCAGCAGTCCACTCGGGACTAGCGGCGGCGAGCAGTACTTC.

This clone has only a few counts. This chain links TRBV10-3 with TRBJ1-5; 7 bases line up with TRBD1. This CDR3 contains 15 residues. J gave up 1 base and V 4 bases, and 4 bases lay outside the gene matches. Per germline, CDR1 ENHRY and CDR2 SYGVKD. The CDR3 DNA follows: TGTGCCATCAGTGCAGGGACAGAGAGCAATCAGCCCCAGCATTTT. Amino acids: CAISAGTESNQPQHF.

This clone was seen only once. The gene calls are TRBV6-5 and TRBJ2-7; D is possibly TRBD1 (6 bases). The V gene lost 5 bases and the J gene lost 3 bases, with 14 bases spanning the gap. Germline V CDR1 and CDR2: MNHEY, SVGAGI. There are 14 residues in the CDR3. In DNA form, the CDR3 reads TGTGCCAGCAGTCCCGACAGGCTCGGCTACGAGCAGTACTTC. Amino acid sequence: CASSPDRLGYEQYF.

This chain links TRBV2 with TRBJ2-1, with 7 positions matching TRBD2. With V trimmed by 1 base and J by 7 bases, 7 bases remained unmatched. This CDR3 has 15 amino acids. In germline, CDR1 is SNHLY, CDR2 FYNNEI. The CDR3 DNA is TGTGCCAGCAGTGAAGGGCGGGGGTTGAGAAATGAGCAGTTCTTC. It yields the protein CASSEGRGLRNEQFF.